The 21 T cell receptor beta chains in this list originate from one sample, sequenced in a study of blood T cell repertoires in COVID-19. Using immunoSEQ multiplex PCR, the repertoire was profiled, and TCRdb retains in-frame clones only, with some absent. The sample holds approximately 350,000 clones, 80% to 90% seen once. Material: peripheral blood. The receptors stem from a man under 40 with active or convalescent COVID-19.

This clone was counted a few times. The chain links TRBV21-1 to TRBJ1-5; the table calls TRBD1, which could not be checked here. TRBV21-1 is termed a pseudogene. This CDR3 is built from 16 residues. As DNA, the CDR3 is TGTGCCAGCAGCAATACCCGGACAGTCCGTAATCAGCCCCAGCATTTT. Encoded protein: CASSNTRTVRNQPQHF.

CDR3 amino acids: CASSSTKGDPNNNEQFF. In DNA, the CDR3 is TGCGCCAGCAGCTCCACTAAGGGGGATCCCAACAACAATGAGCAGTTCTTC. V is TRBV5-1 and J is TRBJ2-1; D is perhaps TRBD1 (6 bases). With 3 bases removed from V and 5 bases from J, the gap between germline ends came to 21 bases. The CDR3 has 17 residues. Per the germline V gene, CDR1 is SGHRS and CDR2 is YFSETQ.

The chain carries TRBV6-2 or TRBV6-3 and TRBJ2-7; 9 bases map to TRBD1. Trimming at V came to 5 bases and at J to 4 bases, leaving 3 bases not matched to a gene. The CDR3 loop spans 13 amino acids. Germline CDR1 and CDR2: MNHEY and SVGEGT. In DNA form, the CDR3 reads TGTGCCAGCAGTCGGGACAGGGATTACGAGCAGTACTTC. Amino acids: CASSRDRDYEQYF.

The V gene is TRBV18, the J gene TRBJ1-5; D perhaps matches TRBD1 (5 bases). The CDR3 has 14 residues. Germline CDR1 and CDR2: KGHSH and LQKENI. V lost 1 base and J 1 base, leaving 5 bases between the germline ends. The chain's CDR3 is CASSPRTSNQPQHF. The CDR3, as DNA: TGTGCCAGCTCACCACGGACAAGCAATCAGCCCCAGCATTTT.

V gene TRBV11-3 combines with J gene TRBJ1-1; TRBD1 agrees at 9 bases. CDR1 is SGHNT and CDR2 is YENEEA in the germline V gene. V trimming: 5 bases; J trimming: 4 bases; junction bases outside the gene matches: 5. The CDR3 is 14 residues long. The CDR3 here is CASSTGQGTTEAFF. In DNA, the CDR3 is TGTGCCAGCAGCACCGGACAGGGGACCACTGAAGCTTTCTTT.

The genes are TRBV25-1 and TRBJ1-6; D gene ambiguous. This CDR3 comprises 13 residues. CDR1 is MGHDK, CDR2 SYGVNS, per germline. V was pared by 4 bases and J by 7 bases, with 8 bases between. CDR3 sequence: CASSGGLNSPLHF. CDR3 DNA sequence: TGTGCCAGCAGTGGTGGCTTGAATTCACCCCTCCACTTT.

V gene TRBV4-1 combines with J gene TRBJ2-7; 11 bases match TRBD2. This CDR3 contains 19 residues. Trimming cost V 3 bases and J 0 bases; bases outside gene matches: 13. Germline CDR1 MGHRA, CDR2 YSYEKL. The CDR3 nucleotides are TGCGCCAGCAGCCAGGGGTCAGTCGGGACTAGCGGATTCTCCTACGAGCAGTACTTC. This sequence encodes CASSQGSVGTSGFSYEQYF.

This chain uses TRBV3-1 (or the pseudogene TRBV3-2) with TRBJ1-2, with D unclear. The V and J ends lost 1 base and 3 bases respectively, with 9 bases between them. Germline CDR1 is LGHDT and CDR2 is YNNKEL (reference sequence). The CDR3 consists of 14 residues. CDR3: CASSQGNLHYGYTF. CDR3 bases: TGTGCCAGCAGCCAAGGAAACCTACACTATGGCTACACCTTC.

The chain has TRBV5-4 and TRBJ2-5; 11 positions agree with TRBD2. CDR3 length: 16 amino acids. Germline V gene sequence: CDR1 SGHNT, CDR2 YYREEE (reference sequence). J was trimmed by 5 bases and V by 3 bases; bases with no gene match: 9. CDR3 DNA sequence: TGTGCCAGCAGCTCGATTAGCGGGGGGGCTAGGGAGACCCAGTACTTC. It codes for CASSSISGGARETQYF.

CDR3 bases: TGTGCCAGCAGCCGGACTATCCCTCCAGGCGAGCAGTACTTC. Amino acid sequence: CASSRTIPPGEQYF. This chain uses TRBV7-2 with TRBJ2-7, with a tentative D call TRBD2 (6 bases). The CDR3 consists of 14 residues. Trimming stripped 5 bases from V and 6 bases from J, with 17 bases between. Germline V lookup: CDR1 SGHTA, CDR2 FQGNSA.

This chain connects TRBV5-1 to TRBJ2-1, with a weak D call TRBD1 (5 bases). Germline V gene lookup returns CDR1 SGHRS and CDR2 YFSETQ. CDR3 length equals 15 residues. With 7 bases removed from V and 1 base from J, the gap between germline ends came to 15 bases. The CDR3 is CASVLGAGSYNEQFF. In DNA, the CDR3 is TGCGCCAGCGTGCTTGGGGCCGGATCCTACAATGAGCAGTTCTTC.

The chain links TRBV5-1 to TRBJ2-7, with D possibly being TRBD1 (6 bases). CDR1 is SGHRS, CDR2 YFSETQ, per germline. The CDR3 spans 14 residues. Deletions cut 3 bases from V and 4 bases from J, with 14 bases between. In DNA form, the CDR3 reads TGCGCCAGCAGCTCCCTGGGACATACTTACGAGCAGTACTTC. Encoded protein: CASSSLGHTYEQYF.

This clone appeared a single time. The chain has TRBV9 and TRBJ1-4, with TRBD1 matching over 9 bases. The CDR3 extends over 14 amino acids. Germline loops: CDR1 SGDLS, CDR2 YYNGEE. V lost 5 bases to trimming and J lost 7 bases; unmatched junction nucleotides: 6. CDR3 region: CASSAGTGLEKLFF. DNA of the CDR3: TGTGCCAGCAGTGCCGGGACAGGGCTTGAAAAACTGTTTTTT.

The rearrangement joins TRBV28 to TRBJ2-1; 9 bases are shared with TRBD2. The CDR3 sequence is 17 residues long. From germline, CDR1 is MDHEN and CDR2 SYDVKM. V gave up 2 bases and J gave up 4 bases; unmatched junction bases: 9. CDR3 in amino acids: CASSLGGRAKTYNEQFF. Written as DNA, the CDR3 is TGTGCCAGCAGTTTAGGCGGGAGGGCCAAGACGTACAATGAGCAGTTCTTC.

V is TRBV2 and J is TRBJ2-1; 8 bases are a match to TRBD2. The length of the CDR3 is 15 residues. Germline V gene sequence: CDR1 SNHLY, CDR2 FYNNEI. Unmatched junction bases numbered 6, after V lost 2 bases and J lost 6 bases. The CDR3 protein is CASSETGLAPNEQFF. The CDR3 region has the DNA TGTGCCAGCAGTGAAACTGGACTAGCCCCCAATGAGCAGTTCTTC.

This chain uses TRBV2 with TRBJ2-3; 9 bases are a match to TRBD2. This CDR3 has 16 residues. CDR1 and CDR2 from the germline V gene are SNHLY and FYNNEI. J was trimmed by 6 bases and V by 6 bases; bases with no gene match: 13. Here the CDR3 reads CASRQGLASWGDTQYF. CDR3 coding DNA: TGTGCCAGCAGGCAAGGACTAGCGAGTTGGGGGGATACGCAGTATTTT.

The J gene is TRBJ2-4, the V gene TRBV19, with TRBD2 identical over 8 bases. The ends lost 5 bases at V and 1 base at J; junction bases unmatched: 7. In germline, CDR1 is LNHDA, CDR2 SQIVND (reference sequence). The CDR3 is made up of 16 amino acids. This chain's CDR3 is CASSLERELAKNIQYF. CDR3 coding DNA: TGTGCCAGTAGTCTCGAGCGGGAGCTGGCCAAAAACATTCAGTACTTC.

V gene TRBV24-1 combines with J gene TRBJ2-5; 10 bases align to TRBD2. The CDR3 is 17 residues long. Trimming at V came to 3 bases and at J to 4 bases, leaving 10 bases not matched to a gene. In germline, CDR1 is KGHDR, CDR2 SFDVKD. The CDR3 nucleotides are TGTGCCACCAGTGATATGGAGGCTAGCGGGGGTGTAGAGACCCAGTACTTC. Its translation: CATSDMEASGGVETQYF.

The genes are TRBV6-5 and TRBJ1-1; TRBD1 is a possible D gene (5 bases). Germline V gives CDR1 MNHEY, CDR2 SVGAGI. The CDR3 runs to 13 residues. V shed 5 bases and J shed 0 bases, with 7 bases lying between them. CDR3 in amino acids: CASSPRVNTEAFF. The CDR3 coding sequence is TGTGCCAGCAGTCCCAGGGTGAACACTGAAGCTTTCTTT.

About this clone itself: The identical CDR3 is also encoded by other nucleotide sequences in the sample. J is TRBJ1-6 and V is TRBV5-1; 7 bases align to TRBD1. The trim removed 0 bases at V and 6 bases at J, leaving 3 bases unmatched. The CDR3 consists of 15 residues. Per the germline V gene, CDR1 is SGHRS and CDR2 is YFSETQ. Here the CDR3 reads CASSLDRGANSPLHF. The DNA of the CDR3 is TGCGCCAGCAGCTTGGACAGGGGAGCTAATTCACCCCTCCACTTT.

In DNA form, the CDR3 reads TGTGCCAGCAGCCCACAACTACAGGCTTTCTATGGCTACACCTTC. Amino acids: CASSPQLQAFYGYTF. The V and J genes are TRBV7-9 and TRBJ1-2; possible D gene TRBD1, 5 bases. The CDR3 is 15 residues long. The V and J ends lost 5 bases and 4 bases respectively, with 17 bases between them. The germline CDR1 and CDR2 sequences are SEHNR and FQNEAQ (reference sequence).